This TCR beta chain was recovered during a study of T cell clusters in autoimmune cytopenias. There are 18 residues in the CDR3. The germline V gene has CDR1 SGDLS and CDR2 YYNGEE. Multiplex touch-down PCR amplified TRB using TRB-A and TRB-B pools in one tube. TCRdb processed the multiplex PCR reads again and assigns one entry to each CDR3 protein, with no DNA. The table for this sample gives approximately 12,000 distinct CDR3 sequences. On this clonotype itself: Its antigen is not known.

Each sample's input was 250 to 300 ng genomic DNA, 35,000 to 40,000 genome equivalents. Study-level points and caveats: The cluster-lack signature was not seen for secondary cytopenia versus chronic lymphocytic leukemia.

This sample also belongs to another study, concerning T cell repertoires in aging, cancer and after chemotherapy. That paper notes: Over several months to years, re-sampled healthy donor repertoires clearly shared clones. Age-matched healthy donors had significantly more diverse, less clonal blood TCR repertoires than untreated cancer patients. In healthy donors, age-related TCR diversity loss mainly reflected lost richness.

Specimen: peripheral blood. V gene TRBV9 combines with J gene TRBJ2-2; with no DNA, the TCRdb D assignment of TRBD2 cannot be verified. The TCR was taken from a human donor in good health. CDR3: CASTKEGQRGANTGELFF.